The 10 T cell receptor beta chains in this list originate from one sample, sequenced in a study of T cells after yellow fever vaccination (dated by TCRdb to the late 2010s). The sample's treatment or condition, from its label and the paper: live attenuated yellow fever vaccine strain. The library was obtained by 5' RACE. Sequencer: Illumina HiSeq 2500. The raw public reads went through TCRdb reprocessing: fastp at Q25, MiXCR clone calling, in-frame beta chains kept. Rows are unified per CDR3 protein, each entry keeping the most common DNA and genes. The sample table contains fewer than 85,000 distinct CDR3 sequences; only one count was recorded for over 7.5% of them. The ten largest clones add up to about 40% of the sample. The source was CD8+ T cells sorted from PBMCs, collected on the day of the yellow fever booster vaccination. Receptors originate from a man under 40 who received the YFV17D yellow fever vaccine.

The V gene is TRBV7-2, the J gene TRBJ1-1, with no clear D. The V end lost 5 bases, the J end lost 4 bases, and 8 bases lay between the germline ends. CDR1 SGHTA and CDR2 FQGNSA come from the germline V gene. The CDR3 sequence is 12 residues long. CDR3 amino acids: CASSLMGTEAFF. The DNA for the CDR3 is TGTGCCAGCAGCCTTATGGGCACTGAAGCTTTCTTT.

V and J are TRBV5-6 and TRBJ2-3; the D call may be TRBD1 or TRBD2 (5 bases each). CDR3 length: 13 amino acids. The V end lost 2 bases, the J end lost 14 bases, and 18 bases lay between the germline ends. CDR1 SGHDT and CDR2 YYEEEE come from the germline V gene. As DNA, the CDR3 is TGTGCCAGCAGCTTCCGAGGGGTAGCCTCCTGGTATTTT. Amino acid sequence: CASSFRGVASWYF.

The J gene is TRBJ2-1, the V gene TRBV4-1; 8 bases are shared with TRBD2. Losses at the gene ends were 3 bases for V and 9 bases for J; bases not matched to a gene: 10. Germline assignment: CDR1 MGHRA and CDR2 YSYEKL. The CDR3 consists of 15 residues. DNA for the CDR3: TGCGCCAGCAGCCACGACCCTGGCGGGGGGTCTGAGCAGTTCTTC. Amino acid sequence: CASSHDPGGGSEQFF.

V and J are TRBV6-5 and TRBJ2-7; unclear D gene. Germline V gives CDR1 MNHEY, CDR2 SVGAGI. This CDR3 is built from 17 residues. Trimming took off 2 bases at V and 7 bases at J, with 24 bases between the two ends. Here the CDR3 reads CASSYTPLGSLSGEQYF. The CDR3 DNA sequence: TGTGCCAGCAGTTACACTCCCCTGGGCAGCCTTTCTGGGGAGCAGTACTTC.

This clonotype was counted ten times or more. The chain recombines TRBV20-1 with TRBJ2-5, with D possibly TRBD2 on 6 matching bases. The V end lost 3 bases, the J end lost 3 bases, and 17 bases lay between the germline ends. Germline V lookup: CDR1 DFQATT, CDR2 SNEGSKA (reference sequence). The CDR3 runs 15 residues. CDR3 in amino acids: CSASFSGLMEETQYF. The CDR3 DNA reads TGCAGTGCTAGTTTTAGCGGCCTTATGGAAGAGACCCAGTACTTC.

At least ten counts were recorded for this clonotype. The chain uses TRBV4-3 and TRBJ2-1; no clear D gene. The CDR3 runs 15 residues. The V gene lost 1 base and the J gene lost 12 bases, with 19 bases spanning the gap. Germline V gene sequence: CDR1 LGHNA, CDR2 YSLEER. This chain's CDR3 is CASSQVVDARLGQFF. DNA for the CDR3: TGCGCCAGCAGCCAAGTCGTAGACGCCCGTCTGGGGCAGTTCTTC.

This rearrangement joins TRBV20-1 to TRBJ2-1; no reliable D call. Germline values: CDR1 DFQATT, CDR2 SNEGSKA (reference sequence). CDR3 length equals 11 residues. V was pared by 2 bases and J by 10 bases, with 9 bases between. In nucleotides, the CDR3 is TGCAGTGCTAGACTGGTCACGGAGCAGTTCTTC. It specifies CSARLVTEQFF.

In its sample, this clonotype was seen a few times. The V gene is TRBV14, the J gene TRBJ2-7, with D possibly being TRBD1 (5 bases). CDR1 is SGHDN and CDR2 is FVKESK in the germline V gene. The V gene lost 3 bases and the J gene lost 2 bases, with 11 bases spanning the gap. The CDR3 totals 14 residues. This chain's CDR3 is CASSQRQGPYEQYF. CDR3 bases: TGTGCCAGCAGCCAGAGGCAGGGCCCCTACGAGCAGTACTTC.

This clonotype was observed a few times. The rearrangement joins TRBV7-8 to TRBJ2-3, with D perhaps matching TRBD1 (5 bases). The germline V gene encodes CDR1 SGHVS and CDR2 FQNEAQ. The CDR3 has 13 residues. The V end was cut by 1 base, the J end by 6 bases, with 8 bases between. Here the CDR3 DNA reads TGTGCCAGCAGCTTAGAGGGGTCCGATACGCAGTATTTT. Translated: CASSLEGSDTQYF.

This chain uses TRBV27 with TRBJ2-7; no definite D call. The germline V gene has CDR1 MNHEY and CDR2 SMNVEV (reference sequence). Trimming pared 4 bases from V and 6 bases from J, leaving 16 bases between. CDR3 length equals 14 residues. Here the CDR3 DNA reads TGTGCCAGCAGTTCTTTGGGGATCGATTTCGAGCAGTACTTC. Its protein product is CASSSLGIDFEQYF.